Shown below are 30 T cell receptor beta chains from a single sample sequenced in a study of Ad26.COV2.S vaccination and SARS-CoV-2 variants. Treatment given: 19 received Ad26.COV2.S at low or high dose, single or two shots; about 5 received placebo; per-sample allocation not given. Each sample was drawn 63 days after the first injection (of vaccine or placebo). TCRdb's copy holds only in-frame clones and misses some; the assay was immunoSEQ multiplex PCR. In the table there are roughly 330,000 clones, roughly nine tenths of which are singletons. Sequencing was performed on peripheral blood, taken in a trial of Ad26.COV2.S vaccine versus placebo. Every receptor here comes from a person between 18 and 60 years old who received the Ad26.COV2.S COVID-19 vaccine or a placebo.

This clone was seen only once. The chain uses TRBV7-2 and TRBJ1-5, with D perhaps TRBD1 (6 bases). Per the germline V gene, CDR1 is SGHTA and CDR2 is FQGNSA. The CDR3 length is 16 residues. The V end lost 1 base, the J end lost 6 bases, and 16 bases lay between the germline ends. CDR3 nucleotides: TGTGCCAGCAGCTTAGTTACGGGGGTCAGGGGTCAGCCCCAGCATTTT. Its translation is CASSLVTGVRGQPQHF.

This clone was recorded only once. The chain links TRBV4-1 to TRBJ1-4; maybe TRBD1 (5 bases). V was shortened by 3 bases and J by 0 bases, with 11 bases between the two germline ends. The CDR3 covers 16 residues. Germline V gene sequence: CDR1 MGHRA, CDR2 YSYEKL. CDR3 sequence (DNA): TGCGCCAGCAGCCATCCAGGGCAGGCAACTAATGAAAAACTGTTTTTT. Translated, it gives CASSHPGQATNEKLFF.

Concerning this clone: This same CDR3 is encoded by further DNA sequences in the sample. The chain links TRBV7-6 to TRBJ2-1; no clear D gene. The CDR3 covers 11 residues. Germline values: CDR1 SGHVS, CDR2 FNYEAQ. V gave up 1 base and J gave up 6 bases, with 1 base separating them. The CDR3 nucleotides are TGTGCCAGCAGCTTAGGCAATGAGCAGTTCTTC. Its translation is CASSLGNEQFF. Using reference TRBV7-6 and TRBJ2-1 for the parts outside the CDR3, the full variable domain is GAGVSQSPRYKVTKRGQDVALRCDPISGHVSLYWYRQALGQGPEFLTYFNYEAQQDKSGLPNDRFSAERPEGSISTLTIQRTEQRDSAMYRCASSLGNEQFFGPGTRLTVL.

J is TRBJ1-1 and V is TRBV6-4; D is possibly TRBD1 (5 bases). The V and J ends lost 9 bases and 11 bases respectively, with 13 bases between them. This CDR3 region has 10 residues. Germline CDR1 reads MRHNA; CDR2 reads SNTAGT. This CDR3 is CASFVPGAFF. In DNA form, the CDR3 reads TGTGCCAGTTTCGTACCAGGGGCTTTCTTT.

The V call is TRBV19, the J call TRBJ1-1; D unclear. Germline V gives CDR1 LNHDA, CDR2 SQIVND (reference sequence). The CDR3 loop spans 11 amino acids. Deletions cut 4 bases from V and 4 bases from J, with 4 bases between. The CDR3 protein is CASSKSTEAFF. In nucleotides, the CDR3 is TGTGCCAGTAGTAAGTCCACTGAAGCTTTCTTT.

The chain joins TRBV4-1 to TRBJ1-6; D gene unclear. The CDR3 is made up of 14 amino acids. CDR1 and CDR2 from the germline V gene are MGHRA and YSYEKL. Trimming left V 3 bases short and J 9 bases short, with 12 bases between. The CDR3 region has the DNA TGCGCCAGCAGCCAGGAAATACAAATTTCACCCCTCCACTTT. This sequence encodes CASSQEIQISPLHF.

This sequence joins TRBV19 and TRBJ2-5; either TRBD1 or TRBD2 may supply D (6 bases each). The germline V and J ends were trimmed by 2 bases and 5 bases, with 15 bases remaining between them. The V gene's germline CDR1 is LNHDA and CDR2 SQIVND (reference sequence). This CDR3 spans 15 amino acids. CDR3: CASSIISGAGETQYF. The CDR3 region has the DNA TGTGCCAGTAGTATAATTTCGGGGGCCGGTGAGACCCAGTACTTC.

This clone was counted only a few times. The chain employs TRBV25-1 and TRBJ1-2; D gene ambiguous. The CDR3 runs to 12 residues. Trimming stripped 5 bases from V and 4 bases from J, with 8 bases between. Germline loops: CDR1 MGHDK, CDR2 SYGVNS. DNA for the CDR3: TGTGCCAGCAGTAAACAGAGCTATGGCTACACCTTC. Translated: CASSKQSYGYTF.

The rearrangement links TRBV14 to TRBJ1-1; no definite D call. V lost 2 bases and J lost 10, with 8 bases in between. The CDR3 loop spans 11 amino acids. The V gene's germline CDR1 is SGHDN and CDR2 FVKESK. CDR3 residues: CASSQLSRAFF. As DNA, the CDR3 is TGTGCCAGCAGCCAACTCTCTCGAGCTTTCTTT.

This chain joins TRBV18 and TRBJ1-2; weak D call: TRBD1 (6 bases). The CDR3 covers 11 residues. Germline lookup yields CDR1 KGHSH and CDR2 LQKENI. V gave up 3 bases and J gave up 9 bases, with 8 bases separating them. Here the CDR3 reads CASSPWDSYTF. The CDR3 bases are TGTGCCAGCTCACCCTGGGACAGCTACACCTTC.

The rearrangement links TRBV29-1 to TRBJ1-1; possible D gene TRBD1, 6 bases. Germline CDR1 is SQVTM and CDR2 is ANQGSEA. CDR3 size: 16 residues. Trimming cost V 0 bases and J 0 bases, with 14 bases left between them. CDR3 coding DNA: TGCAGCGTTGAAGATGATAGGACAGCCCTGAACACTGAAGCTTTCTTT. This translates into CSVEDDRTALNTEAFF.

Notes on this clone: One junction end disagrees with the germline gene, perhaps due to a read error. This sequence joins TRBV5-4 and TRBJ2-7; 9 positions agree with TRBD2. The length of the CDR3 is 15 residues. Germline CDR1 is SGHNT and CDR2 is YYREEE (reference sequence). CDR3 coding DNA: TGTGCCAGCAGCTTGGCCGGGGCTAGCGGGAAACCTTCCGACTTC. The encoded protein is CASSLAGASGKPSDF. The variable domain in full, with the rest retrieved from reference TRBV5-4 and TRBJ2-7, is ETGVTQSPTHLIKTRGQQVTLRCSSQSGHNTVSWYQQALGQGPQFIFQYYREEENGRGNFPPRFSGLQFPNYSSELNVNALELDDSALYLCASSLAGASGKPSDFGPGTRLTVT.

This chain uses TRBV9 with TRBJ1-2; D possibly corresponds to TRBD1 (5 bases). CDR1 and CDR2 from the germline V gene are SGDLS and YYNGEE. The length of the CDR3 is 14 residues. V lost 4 bases and J 7 bases, leaving 17 bases between the germline ends. Written as DNA, the CDR3 is TGTGCCAGCAGCTCCAAGTCAGGGTTAGGTGGCTACACCTTC. Translating gives CASSSKSGLGGYTF.

The rearrangement joins TRBV18 to TRBJ2-7; TRBD2 agrees at 8 bases. This CDR3 region has 12 residues. Germline assignment: CDR1 KGHSH and CDR2 LQKENI. The trim removed 3 bases at V and 6 bases at J, leaving 1 base unmatched. The DNA of the CDR3 is TGTGCCAGCTCACCGGGGACTAGCGAGCAGTACGTC. Its translation: CASSPGTSEQYV.

This rearrangement joins TRBV7-2 to TRBJ2-3, with 9 bases matching TRBD2. Germline V gives CDR1 SGHTA, CDR2 FQGNSA. With V trimmed by 1 base and J by 3 bases, 5 bases remained unmatched. The length of the CDR3 is 16 residues. The CDR3 DNA reads TGTGCCAGCAGCTTAGAAGCGGGGGGAGGAACAGATACGCAGTATTTT. Amino acid sequence: CASSLEAGGGTDTQYF.

The J gene is TRBJ2-7, the V gene TRBV5-1; D remains unclear. V was pared by 0 bases and J by 4 bases, with 8 bases between. The CDR3 totals 13 residues. CDR1 is SGHRS and CDR2 is YFSETQ in the germline V gene. The CDR3 region is CASSLAPYYEQYF. In nucleotides, the CDR3 is TGCGCCAGCAGCTTGGCCCCCTATTACGAGCAGTACTTC.

The chain couples TRBV7-9 to TRBJ1-1, with D unresolved. The CDR3 loop spans 13 amino acids. V was trimmed by 2 bases and J by 0 bases, leaving 4 bases between them. The germline V gene encodes CDR1 SEHNR and CDR2 FQNEAQ (reference sequence). This CDR3 is CASSLPMNTEAFF. Here the CDR3 DNA reads TGTGCCAGCAGCTTACCCATGAACACTGAAGCTTTCTTT. Full variable domain (missing parts from reference TRBV7-9 and TRBJ1-1): DTGVSQNPRHKITKRGQNVTFRCDPISEHNRLYWYRQTLGQGPEFLTYFQNEAQLEKSRLLSDRFSAERPKGSFSTLEIQRTEQGDSAMYLCASSLPMNTEAFFGQGTRLTVV.

The CDR3 here is CASSEPIAGESYNEQFF. In nucleotides, the CDR3 is TGCGCCAGCAGTGAACCCATAGCGGGAGAATCCTACAATGAGCAGTTCTTC. This chain connects TRBV10-1 to TRBJ2-1, with 9 bases matching TRBD2. The CDR3 totals 17 residues. From germline, CDR1 is WNHNN and CDR2 SYGVQD (reference sequence). With 3 bases clipped from V and 1 base from J, the junction kept 7 bases outside the gene matches.

V and J are TRBV29-1 and TRBJ1-1, with D perhaps TRBD1 (6 bases). CDR3 length: 17 residues. Germline V lookup: CDR1 SQVTM, CDR2 ANQGSEA. The CDR3 reads CTDSQGPGGVIDPEAFF. The DNA for the CDR3 is TGCACCGATTCCCAGGGGCCCGGGGGCGTAATTGACCCTGAAGCTTTCTTT. The full variable domain, rest sourced from reference TRBV29-1 and TRBJ1-1, is SAVISQKPSRDICQRGTSLTIQCQVDSQVTMMFWYRQQPGQSLTLIATANQGSEATYESGFVIDKFPISRPNLTFSTLTVSNMSPEDSSIYLCTDSQGPGGVIDPEAFFGQGTRLTVV.

The genes are TRBV4-3 and TRBJ2-7; D unresolved. Germline V gives CDR1 LGHNA, CDR2 YSLEER. There are 13 residues in the CDR3. Trimming removed 1 base at V and 4 bases at J, with 8 bases between. The DNA of the CDR3 is TGCGCCAGCAGCCAAGTATTGCGATACGAGCAGTACTTC. Amino acid sequence: CASSQVLRYEQYF.

This chain joins TRBV28 and TRBJ2-1; D not certain. The CDR3 sequence is 12 residues long. V was cut by 5 bases and J by 6 bases, with 8 bases left in between. Germline V gene lookup returns CDR1 MDHEN and CDR2 SYDVKM. The CDR3 DNA is TGTGCCAGCAGTCCCAAGATCAATGAGCAGTTCTTC. It translates to CASSPKINEQFF.

The CDR3 loop reads CASSLQGYEQYV. The DNA of the CDR3 is TGTGCCAGCAGCCTACAGGGGTACGAGCAGTACGTC. The rearrangement joins TRBV12-3 or TRBV12-4 to TRBJ2-7; 7 bases are shared with TRBD1. The V gene end was trimmed by 6 bases and the J gene end by 4 bases; junction bases not matched to a gene: 3. The CDR3 spans 12 residues.

V and J are TRBV4-1 and TRBJ2-2; D is ambiguous. The CDR3 extends over 15 amino acids. V lost 2 bases and J 3 bases, leaving 10 bases between the germline ends. Germline V gene lookup returns CDR1 MGHRA and CDR2 YSYEKL. CDR3 nucleotide sequence: TGCGCCAGCAGCCAATCTAACGGTTACACCGGGGAGCTGTTTTTT. This sequence encodes CASSQSNGYTGELFF.

The chain combines TRBV5-1 with TRBJ1-6, with D perhaps TRBD1 (6 bases). V was cut by 5 bases and J by 0 bases, with 15 bases left in between. Germline-derived CDR1 and CDR2 are SGHRS and YFSETQ. The CDR3 has 17 amino acids. CDR3 nucleotides: TGCGCCAGCAGTCGAGACAGGCCAAACTCCTATAATTCACCCCTCCACTTT. It is translated as CASSRDRPNSYNSPLHF. Filled out from reference TRBV5-1 and TRBJ1-6, the complete variable domain reads KAGVTQTPRYLIKTRGQQVTLSCSPISGHRSVSWYQQTPGQGLQFLFEYFSETQRNKGNFPGRFSGRQFSNSRSEMNVSTLELGDSALYLCASSRDRPNSYNSPLHFGNGTRLTVT.

The V and J genes are TRBV20-1 and TRBJ1-2; D might be TRBD1 (6 bases). The CDR3 covers 11 residues. Germline lookup yields CDR1 DFQATT and CDR2 SNEGSKA (reference sequence). V lost 5 bases and J 3 bases, leaving 7 bases between the germline ends. The CDR3 here is CSAGGDYGYTF. The CDR3 DNA is TGCAGTGCTGGGGGCGACTATGGCTACACCTTC.

CDR3 sequence: CASSAPGQPNYGYTF. CDR3 DNA sequence: TGTGCCAGCAGTGCCCCGGGACAGCCGAACTATGGCTACACCTTC. The chain couples TRBV2 to TRBJ1-2; TRBD1 agrees at 7 bases. This CDR3 spans 15 amino acids. CDR1 SNHLY and CDR2 FYNNEI come from the germline V gene. Trimming at V came to 4 bases and at J to 2 bases, leaving 7 bases not matched to a gene.

The chain employs TRBV7-9 and TRBJ1-2; 7 positions match TRBD1. Trimming cost V 0 bases and J 6 bases; bases outside gene matches: 7. The CDR3 loop spans 15 amino acids. The V gene's germline CDR1 is SEHNR and CDR2 FQNEAQ (reference sequence). The CDR3 here is CASSLAQTGIHGYTF. In DNA form, the CDR3 reads TGTGCCAGCAGCTTAGCACAGACAGGGATCCATGGCTACACCTTC.

The chain has TRBV3-1 (or the pseudogene TRBV3-2) and TRBJ2-4, with 11 bases matching TRBD2. The CDR3 consists of 21 residues. CDR1 is LGHDT and CDR2 is YNNKEL in the germline V gene (reference sequence). J lost 0 bases, V lost 4 bases, and 17 bases had no gene match. The chain's CDR3 is CASSRWGGSGRARGAKNIQYF. As DNA, the CDR3 is TGTGCCAGCAGCCGGTGGGGGGGTAGCGGGAGGGCTCGTGGAGCCAAAAACATTCAGTACTTC.

The rearrangement links TRBV5-6 to TRBJ1-1, with D maybe TRBD1 (5 bases). Trimming took off 1 base at V and 0 bases at J, with 13 bases between the two ends. This CDR3 has 16 residues. Germline V CDR1 and CDR2: SGHDT, YYEEEE. The CDR3 is CASSLSGAIMNTEAFF. DNA for the CDR3: TGTGCCAGCAGCTTGTCCGGGGCGATCATGAACACTGAAGCTTTCTTT.

The V call is TRBV2, the J call TRBJ2-5; D gene unclear. Looked up from germline, CDR1 is SNHLY and CDR2 is FYNNEI. V was shortened by 8 bases and J by 4 bases, with 14 bases between the two germline ends. This CDR3 spans 13 amino acids. For the CDR3, the DNA is TGTGCCAGCTCCTTAGGGCAGAGAGAGACCCAGTACTTC. It is translated as CASSLGQRETQYF.